A selection of T cell receptor beta chains follows, all from one sample in a study of T cells in Graves' hyperthyroidism and ophthalmopathy. TCRdb re-analysed the multiplex PCR reads in MiXCR, keeping a single row per CDR3 protein. The sample has some 770,000 distinct CDR3 sequences, 16% seen once; the top ten hold approximately 8%. Sequencing was carried out using blood. The receptors stem from a man aged 18-30 years with Graves' hyperthyroidism. CDR3s include the opening cysteine and the closing phenylalanine or tryptophan. The order of the fields is J gene, V gene, CDR3 protein.

J: TRBJ1-1
V: TRBV28
CDR3: CASSFRTNTEAFF

J: TRBJ1-5
V: TRBV12-3/TRBV12-4
CDR3: CASSLRTNAGPQHF

J: TRBJ2-7
V: TRBV20-1
CDR3: CSAVGGYSYEQYF

J: TRBJ2-5
V: TRBV9
CDR3: CASSVGQTFRETQYF

J: TRBJ2-1
V: TRBV20-1
CDR3: CSANRGGRSYNEQFF

J: TRBJ2-5
V: TRBV10-1
CDR3: CASSESPGGLETQYF

J: TRBJ1-1
V: TRBV6-5
CDR3: CASSYDLGGTGEAFF

J: TRBJ2-3
V: TRBV30
CDR3: CAWSATANTDTQYF

J: TRBJ2-1
V: TRBV2
CDR3: CASSEAVVDNEQFF

J: TRBJ2-3
V: TRBV12-3/TRBV12-4
CDR3: CASSPREEADTQYF

J: TRBJ1-6
V: TRBV6-2/TRBV6-3
CDR3: CASSYVDREYSPLHF

J: TRBJ1-1
V: TRBV14
CDR3: CASSPRHVLNTEAFF

J: TRBJ2-7
V: TRBV7-2
CDR3: CASSLEIGGDYEQYF

J: TRBJ2-7
V: TRBV29-1
CDR3: CSVSGKRSYEQYF

J: TRBJ2-7
V: TRBV27
CDR3: CASSFSGQGLEQYF

J: TRBJ2-2
V: TRBV19
CDR3: CATLHTGELFF

J: TRBJ1-2
V: TRBV2
CDR3: CASSWRGFYGYTF

J: TRBJ2-7
V: TRBV4-2
CDR3: CASSQVDSSYEQYF

J: TRBJ2-7
V: TRBV7-6
CDR3: CASSLVAASYEQYF

J: TRBJ2-5
V: TRBV7-9
CDR3: CASSLGGQGQETQYF

J: TRBJ2-3
V: TRBV9
CDR3: CASSAGQTSTDTQYF

J: TRBJ2-4
V: TRBV11-2
CDR3: CASSSARDRGVAKNIQYF

J: TRBJ2-7
V: TRBV28
CDR3: CASSPLTGKATSGRDYEQYF

J: TRBJ1-1
V: TRBV29-1
CDR3: CSVEGGDEPEAFF

J: TRBJ1-6
V: TRBV9
CDR3: CASSVAATGDSPLHF

J: TRBJ1-5
V: TRBV6-1
CDR3: CASRSRTSPNQPQHF

J: TRBJ2-1
V: TRBV6-2/TRBV6-3
CDR3: CASRPGTEPYNEQFF

J: TRBJ2-3
V: TRBV11-1
CDR3: CASSLLGGGGVADTQYF

J: TRBJ2-7
V: TRBV11-1
CDR3: CASSLLRGLDEQYF

J: TRBJ2-2
V: TRBV4-3
CDR3: CASSQTTGTGDGELFF

J: TRBJ2-6
V: TRBV19
CDR3: CASSGPSGRPLSSGANVLTF

J: TRBJ2-7
V: TRBV6-2/TRBV6-3
CDR3: CASSYWEGDEQYF

J: TRBJ2-1
V: TRBV27
CDR3: CASSSQGLSYNEQFF

J: TRBJ1-6
V: TRBV5-1
CDR3: CASSLDPGNYNSPLHF

J: TRBJ2-3
V: TRBV28
CDR3: CASSSALMGSGRALPTDTQYF

J: TRBJ2-2
V: TRBV20-1
CDR3: CSARPLSGPNTGELFF

J: TRBJ1-1
V: TRBV2
CDR3: CASSSERGDHRGPDTEAFF

J: TRBJ2-3
V: TRBV19
CDR3: CASSRVPADTQYF

J: TRBJ2-7
V: TRBV20-1
CDR3: CSVPTVYEQYF

J: TRBJ1-2
V: TRBV27
CDR3: CASSVRGDYGYTF

J: TRBJ2-3
V: TRBV11-3
CDR3: CASSPQGREVGGDTQYF

J: TRBJ1-1
V: TRBV28
CDR3: CASSWDRVRMNTEAFF

J: TRBJ2-1
V: TRBV9
CDR3: CASGQGSGRAGHEQFF

J: TRBJ1-4
V: TRBV20-1
CDR3: CSARDQGRGEKLFF

J: TRBJ1-2
V: TRBV12-3/TRBV12-4
CDR3: CASSFRKGYNYGYTF

J: TRBJ2-7
V: TRBV6-2/TRBV6-3
CDR3: CASSYVGGSKRKSTYEQYF

J: TRBJ2-3
V: TRBV28
CDR3: CASSSPTSSSTDTQYF

J: TRBJ2-1
V: TRBV20-1
CDR3: CSARDRLHEQFF

J: TRBJ1-1
V: TRBV5-1
CDR3: CASSSAAQNTEAFF

J: TRBJ2-7
V: TRBV27
CDR3: CASRQAGSSYEQYF

J: TRBJ2-1
V: TRBV20-1
CDR3: CSALGLQGNEQFF

J: TRBJ2-7
V: TRBV6-5
CDR3: CASSYLAPGSHEQYF